Below, 17 T cell receptor beta chains from the same sample are listed, as sequenced in a study of cytomegalovirus exposure and HLA in healthy donors. Vbeta (60) and Jbeta (13) primers were used in the PCR. Data came from immunoSEQ multiplex PCR; TCRdb stores just in-frame clones and leaves some out. In the table there are 130,000 or so clones, 77% of which are singletons. The sequencing sample was made of PBMCs. The receptors here all came from a woman aged 60-75 years in good health and CMV-seronegative.

The gene calls are TRBV7-9 and TRBJ1-4, with a weak D call TRBD1 (6 bases). This CDR3 region has 15 residues. In germline, CDR1 is SEHNR, CDR2 FQNEAQ (reference sequence). V lost 5 bases and J 4 bases, leaving 14 bases between the germline ends. The CDR3 protein is CASSVKGQSNEKLFF. The CDR3 DNA sequence: TGTGCCAGCAGCGTGAAAGGACAGAGTAATGAAAAACTGTTTTTT.

V gene TRBV23-1 combines with J gene TRBJ2-6, with D tentatively TRBD1 (6 bases). TRBV23-1 is designated an ORF whose function remains uncertain. Trimming shortened V by 9 bases and J by 2 bases, and 17 bases separated the two germline ends. CDR3 length: 16 amino acids. The CDR3 loop reads CARKTGTGTGANVLTF. CDR3 sequence (DNA): TGCGCCAGAAAAACAGGGACCGGGACTGGGGCCAACGTCCTGACTTTC.

The CDR3 loop is CASSVVGVGYGYTF. CDR3 nucleotides: TGTGCCAGCAGCGTAGTCGGGGTTGGCTATGGCTACACCTTC. The chain links TRBV9 to TRBJ1-2; D not resolved. CDR3 length: 14 residues. V was cut by 0 bases and J by 4 bases, with 10 bases left in between. Germline CDR1 is SGDLS and CDR2 is YYNGEE.

The chain joins TRBV6-1 to TRBJ1-2; perhaps TRBD1 as D (6 bases). Germline V gene lookup returns CDR1 MNHNS and CDR2 SASEGT. The CDR3 is made up of 14 amino acids. Trimming shortened V by 5 bases and J by 4 bases, and 14 bases separated the two germline ends. The CDR3 DNA sequence: TGTGCCAGCAGTTTTTACAGGGTTAGCTATGGCTACACCTTC. Translation gives CASSFYRVSYGYTF.

The chain employs TRBV5-4 and TRBJ1-2; 9 bases are a match to TRBD1. Germline values: CDR1 SGHNT, CDR2 YYREEE (reference sequence). The trim removed 0 bases at V and 7 bases at J, leaving 7 bases unmatched. The CDR3 length is 15 residues. DNA for the CDR3: TGTGCCAGCAGCTTGGGAGGAACAGGGGGCGCTGGCTACACCTTC. Translation: CASSLGGTGGAGYTF.

This chain joins TRBV28 and TRBJ2-7; 8 nucleotides match TRBD1. The CDR3 spans 13 residues. The trim removed 4 bases at V and 6 bases at J, leaving 5 bases unmatched. Germline V gene lookup returns CDR1 MDHEN and CDR2 SYDVKM. The CDR3: CASSWTGRGEQYF. The CDR3 nucleotides are TGTGCCAGCAGTTGGACAGGGAGAGGCGAGCAGTACTTC.

V usage is TRBV27 and J usage is TRBJ2-1; 14 nucleotides align to TRBD2. With V trimmed by 6 bases and J by 8 bases, 9 bases remained unmatched. This CDR3 is 16 amino acids long. Germline loops: CDR1 MNHEY, CDR2 SMNVEV (reference sequence). The CDR3 protein is CASSSYGTSGSDEQFF. The CDR3 coding sequence is TGTGCCAGCAGCTCATACGGGACTAGCGGGAGTGATGAGCAGTTCTTC.

In the case of this clone: An end of the junction differs from the germline gene, which may be a read error. This chain connects TRBV7-9 to TRBJ1-1, with D tentatively TRBD1 (5 bases). The CDR3 consists of 12 residues. Germline CDR1 SEHNR, CDR2 FQNEAQ (reference sequence). DNA for the CDR3: TGTTCCAGAGACAGCCTTGGGGCTGAAGCTTTCTTT. As protein: CSRDSLGAEAFF.

J is TRBJ2-7 and V is TRBV7-3; a weak D match, TRBD2 (6 bases). This CDR3 spans 14 amino acids. The V gene's germline CDR1 is SGHTA and CDR2 FQGTGA. V shed 0 bases and J shed 3 bases, with 9 bases lying between them. The CDR3 here is CASSLTRDSYEQYF. The CDR3 DNA reads TGTGCCAGCAGCTTAACGCGGGATAGCTACGAGCAGTACTTC.

The chain carries TRBV28 and TRBJ1-5, with 7 bases lining up with TRBD1. Per germline, CDR1 MDHEN and CDR2 SYDVKM. There are 16 residues in the CDR3. The V and J ends lost 6 bases and 0 bases, in that order; junction bases with no gene match: 8. CDR3 in DNA: TGTGCCAGCAGCGCACGAGGGACAGATAGCAATCAGCCCCAGCATTTT. It translates to CASSARGTDSNQPQHF. Variable domain in full (rest from reference TRBV28 and TRBJ1-5): DVKVTQSSRYLVKRTGEKVFLECVQDMDHENMFWYRQDPGLGLRLIYFSYDVKMKEKGDIPEGYSVSREKKERFSLILESASTNQTSMYLCASSARGTDSNQPQHFGDGTRLSIL.

The chain combines TRBV18 with TRBJ2-5; D is perhaps TRBD1 (6 bases). Germline CDR1 is KGHSH and CDR2 is LQKENI. Trimming stripped 4 bases from V and 2 bases from J, with 8 bases between. The CDR3 is 13 amino acids. In DNA form, the CDR3 reads TGTGCCAGCTCACGGACAGAGCAAGAGACCCAGTACTTC. Residues: CASSRTEQETQYF.

The chain recombines TRBV28 with TRBJ2-5, with a possible D match to TRBD2 (5 bases). The germline V gene has CDR1 MDHEN and CDR2 SYDVKM. This CDR3 comprises 12 residues. The V end lost 6 bases, the J end lost 4 bases, and 9 bases lay between the germline ends. CDR3: CASSSRGETQYF. In nucleotides, the CDR3 is TGTGCCAGCAGCTCCCGGGGAGAGACCCAGTACTTC.

The chain employs TRBV2 and TRBJ2-4; D is perhaps TRBD1 (6 bases). CDR3 size: 14 residues. CDR1 is SNHLY, CDR2 FYNNEI, per germline. V dropped 7 bases and J dropped 3 bases, with 13 bases sitting between them. The CDR3 loop reads CASNTGFVKNIQYF. CDR3 nucleotides: TGTGCCAGCAACACAGGGTTTGTCAAAAACATTCAGTACTTC. The whole variable domain, remainder taken from reference TRBV2 and TRBJ2-4, is EPEVTQTPSHQVTQMGQEVILRCVPISNHLYFYWYRQILGQKVEFLVSFYNNEISEKSEIFDDQFSVERPDGSNFTLKIRSTKLEDSAMYFCASNTGFVKNIQYFGAGTRLSVL.

The gene calls are TRBV7-6 and TRBJ1-1, with D possibly being TRBD1 (6 bases). This CDR3 is 13 amino acids long. V was cut by 5 bases and J by 4 bases, with 11 bases left in between. CDR1 and CDR2 (germline): SGHVS, FNYEAQ. CDR3 coding DNA: TGTGCCAGCAGCCGGGACATGGGCACTGAAGCTTTCTTT. Amino acid sequence: CASSRDMGTEAFF.

Turning to this clone: In the same sample, other DNA sequences code for this CDR3. This chain links TRBV18 with TRBJ1-1; 9 nucleotides match TRBD1. With V trimmed by 6 bases and J by 3 bases, 5 bases remained unmatched. This CDR3 spans 14 amino acids. CDR1 KGHSH and CDR2 LQKENI come from the germline V gene. In DNA, the CDR3 is TGTGCCAGCTCGCTCCGGACAGGGGACACTGAAGCTTTCTTT. It translates to CASSLRTGDTEAFF.

The V call is TRBV21-1, the J call TRBJ1-1; TRBD1, as called in the table, went unchecked against the DNA. TRBV21-1 counts as a pseudogene. The CDR3 has 16 amino acids. CDR3 sequence: CALTHLNRGPNTEAFF. The DNA for the CDR3 is TGTGCCCTTACCCACTTGAACAGGGGGCCGAACACTGAAGCTTTCTTT.

The chain employs TRBV4-1 and TRBJ2-7; 9 bases line up with TRBD1. The CDR3 is 15 residues long. After removal of 4 bases from V and 2 bases from J, the junction contained 6 bases not matched to a gene. The germline gives CDR1 MGHRA, CDR2 YSYEKL. CDR3 sequence (DNA): TGCGCCAGCAGCCCGGGGACAGGGCCTACCTACGAGCAGTACTTC. This translates into CASSPGTGPTYEQYF.